This paragraph covers one TCR beta chain sequence. Its antigen is not yet known. Base qualities are not recorded, but no much larger clone differs from it by a single base. The donors were healthy, HIV-negative adults who had no recently reported acute infections or vaccinations. Every donor was a Caucasian adult residing in Nashville, Tennessee, USA. Magnetic negative selection was used to enrich CD4+ T cells, after which naive cells were positively selected on CD45RA and the negative fraction became the memory subset. Blood was obtained by leukapheresis, after which PBMCs were separated by Ficoll-Histopaque density gradient centrifugation and cryopreserved in liquid nitrogen vapor phase. Purity and quantity of every magnetically sorted T cell population were checked by analytical flow cytometry. Genomic DNA was isolated from every sorted fraction and measured by UV absorbance on a Nanodrop 2000c.

This specimen belongs to a study of shared clonotypes between healthy human individuals (dated by TCRdb to 2020 to 2022). As for the study more broadly: A few men and two women, aged 18 to 49 years, made up the cohort. Each donor's leukapheresis produced roughly between about 0.9 and 9.5 billion PBMCs. To increase sequencing depth and limit assay-specific biases, TCR repertoire library preparation and sequencing were carried out by different laboratories using diverse techniques. To estimate repertoire size and how much clonotypes are shared between individuals, the study performed deep sequencing of blood TCR repertoires from a few healthy adults. For each donor, three plates each were used for CD4 naive and CD4 memory, two plates were used for CD8 naive, and one plate was used for CD8 memory.

Overall results and qualifications from the work: Sampling was restricted to blood, and TCR repertoires in tissues likely differ from the TCR repertoires found in blood. Incomplete sequencing was indicated by rarefaction of sorted-subset datasets, despite the large sequencing depth. Higher generation probabilities were observed for clonotypes shared by all four sorted-subset donors than for non-shared clonotypes. Naive subsets generally had larger estimated clonotype richness than memory subsets. Based on pairwise subsampling, the degree of clonotype sharing among donors was expected to be affected by sequencing depth. The genetic and exposure-history diversity represented was limited by the small number of donors. Across a handful of donors, approximately 4.6% of naive CD4, roughly 3.8% of naive CD8, approximately 2.5% of memory CD4, and approximately 0.4% of memory CD8 clonotypes were shared.

V lost 5 bases and J lost 5 bases; the stretch between them is 7 bases long. The CDR3 numbers 13 residues from cysteine through phenylalanine. The kept DNA is CDR3 alone, 39 bases in frame from the first base. Based on the germline V gene (reference sequence), the CDR1 and CDR2 sequences are PRHDT and FYEKMQ. TCR CDR3 regions were amplified from genomic DNA by multiplex PCR using the deep immunoSEQ assay. Extracted genomic DNA from each cell subset was distributed evenly across all wells of several immunoSEQ 96-well plates, and each plate was treated as a replicate. Each replicate PCR for sorted subsets received about 210 ng genomic DNA, equal to about 29,000 T cell genomes. The purified libraries were quantified using a Qubit 3.0 fluorometer, sized with a Bioanalyzer 2100, and then quantified again using the KAPA Library Quantification kit. A separate single-read 150-cycle Illumina NextSeq 550 flow cell was used to sequence each immunoSEQ 96-well plate. In the paper's pipeline: Because the immunoSEQ output held only junctional sequences and lacked quality scores, the filtering could not match the filtering applied to full-length reads. Sequences were annotated with PyIR, a Python wrapper for IgBLAST v1.9, and V/J genes and CDR3 were assigned using IMGT germline references. Reads were filtered out if the reads had weak V/J assignments (E-value above 1e-6), no CDR3, stop codons, out-of-frame junctions, or ambiguous translated residues. A V3J clonotype was defined by an identical inferred V gene, J gene, and CDR3 amino acid sequence. Percentage overlap between repertoires was calculated by dividing the number of shared unique clonotypes by the size of the smaller repertoire. Repertoire richness was assessed with RTK rarefaction, the Chao1 estimator, and Recon v2.1 estimates of unobserved clonotypes. OLGA was used to compute generation probabilities for all TCRbeta clonotypes that the gDNA method yielded from a few donors. The table comes from immuneACCESS by way of TCRdb, which keeps in-frame sequences with V and J called. Part of the clones is missing from these tables; in studies checked, under half for an unresolved V gene and the rest for unknown reasons. That table supplies the V and J calls and clone size; D and trimming were determined from the DNA. This sample comprises about a million clones, around 76% of them detected only once. Roughly 1.4% of the sample is taken by the ten largest.

Recombination joined TRBV13 with TRBJ1-6; tentative D gene TRBD1, with 6 bases matching. The source material was memory CD4+ T cells sorted from blood. The cell subset or site label on this specimen signifies: CD45RA-negative fraction. The TCR originated in a man aged 18 to 29 in good health. The bases read TGTGCCAGCAGCGGACAGAATAATTCACCCCTCCACTTT. The resulting protein is CASSGQNNSPLHF.